This paragraph reports one T cell receptor beta chain. This clone was seen a handful of times. It has no known antigen specificity. The sample holds no much larger clone one base away, and base qualities are not on file. Sequences LGHNA (CDR1) and YSLEER (CDR2) are obtained from the germline V gene. The CDR3 covers 15 residues, taking in both the cysteine and the phenylalanine. Of the read, only the CDR3 DNA is kept; its 45 bases are in frame from base 1. At the junction V is shortened by 1 base and J by 6 bases, with 12 bases in between. This entry belongs to a study of OX40 agonist ivuxolimab in advanced cancers. As for the study more broadly: Ivuxolimab was a fully human IgG2 agonistic monoclonal antibody targeting the costimulatory receptor OX40 (CD134). The point of sequencing TCRbeta in the periphery was to test whether ivuxolimab changed TCR sequence diversity and drove clonal T-cell expansion. Prior anti-PD-1, anti-PD-L1 or anti-CTLA-4 therapy was permitted, and checkpoint inhibitors had been received by roughly 42% of dose-escalation patients. Partial responses were achieved by three dose-escalation patients, of whom one had hepatocellular carcinoma and two had cutaneous melanoma. A male proportion of around 81% and a mean age of about 60 years, ranging from about 23 to 79, were recorded for the dose-escalation cohort. Intravenous ivuxolimab was administered to patients every 2 weeks at six dose levels: 0.01, 0.1, 0.3, 1.5, 3 and 10 mg/kg. Of the 50 to 55 patients in dose escalation, around 20 had hepatocellular carcinoma, roughly 15 had melanoma, 9 had renal cell carcinoma and 9 had head and neck cancer. The monotherapy dose-escalation portion (N of about 50 patients) of the phase I ivuxolimab trial is reported in the paper.

To sequence the TCRbeta CDR3 region, genomic DNA was isolated from the sorted cells. The immunoSEQ Assay was used for sequencing of TCRbeta CDR3 regions. This is the immuneACCESS table as TCRdb keeps it, with only in-frame sequences that have V and J called. A part of the clones is gone; compared with another copy, unresolved V genes explain less than half, and the rest is unexplained. Across this sample there are more than 100,000 clones, with approximately 92% seen only once. The ten largest account for 0.55% of the sample. Patients with a history of autoimmune disease or receiving systemic immunosuppression were excluded from the trial. Peripheral blood for TCR sequencing was drawn from every dose cohort at baseline, at cycle 4 day 1 and at cycle 7 day 1. Samples were obtained from an open-label, multicenter, first-in-human phase I dose-escalation trial of ivuxolimab. Adults with locally advanced or metastatic melanoma, renal cell carcinoma, hepatocellular carcinoma or head and neck squamous cell carcinoma were enrolled in the trial. Before TCR sequencing, CD4+ T cells and CD8+ T cells from peripheral blood were sorted into separate populations.

General findings and caveats noted by the study authors: Low levels of normalized T-cell clonal expansion were also seen in some patients who did not respond. After ivuxolimab, expanded clones were on average more numerous among CD8+ T cells than among CD4+ T cells. At doses from 0.1 to 3.0 mg/kg, clonal expansion was seen in both CD4+ and CD8+ blood T cells between baseline and week 6. In partial responders in the 0.1-3.0 mg/kg groups, normalized peripheral clonal expansion was found to be among the lowest, especially among CD8+ T cells. The antigen specificity of the clonally expanded peripheral T cells was not determined.

The TCR originated in an adult with an advanced solid tumor such as melanoma, head and neck, liver or kidney cancer. Source: CD4+ or CD8+ T cells sorted from blood, taken in a trial of the OX40 agonist ivuxolimab. The chain links TRBV4-3 with TRBJ1-4; the D gene remains uncertain. The CDR3 sequence is CASSQVKGFYEKLFF. DNA sequence: TGCGCCAGCAGCCAAGTTAAGGGTTTTTATGAAAAACTGTTTTTT.